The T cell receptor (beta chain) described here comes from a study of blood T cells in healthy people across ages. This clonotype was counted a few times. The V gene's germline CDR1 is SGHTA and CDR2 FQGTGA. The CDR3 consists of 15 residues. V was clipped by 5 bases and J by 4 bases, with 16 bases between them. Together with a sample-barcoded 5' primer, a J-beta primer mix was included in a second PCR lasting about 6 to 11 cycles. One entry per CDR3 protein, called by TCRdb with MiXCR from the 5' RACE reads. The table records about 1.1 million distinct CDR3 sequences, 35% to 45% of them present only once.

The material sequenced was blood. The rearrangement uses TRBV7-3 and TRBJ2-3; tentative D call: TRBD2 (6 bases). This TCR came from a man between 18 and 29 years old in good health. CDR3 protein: CASSEGGESADTQYF. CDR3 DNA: TGTGCCAGCAGCGAAGGAGGGGAAAGCGCAGATACGCAGTATTTT.